The entry below gives a single TCR beta chain sequence along with its context. Its antigen is not known. Sequencing of TCR beta was performed on blood CD8+ and CD4+ T cells. V was clipped by 4 bases and J by 2 bases, with 14 bases between them. CDR1 is GTSNPN and CDR2 is SVGIG in the germline V gene (reference sequence). The CDR3 is 14 amino acids. The data were obtained in a study of CD8 T cells in Susac syndrome. General study findings and limits: The authors acknowledged that their TCR sequencing and HLA analysis involved a relatively small number of individuals.

The RNA, roughly 0.45 to 1 ug, was put through reverse transcription using random hexamers. MiXCR was run by TCRdb on the immunoSEQ multiplex PCR reads, yielding one entry per CDR3 protein. Of about 280,000 distinct CDR3 sequences in the sample, 80% to 90% were seen once. The chain links TRBV30 to TRBJ1-2; no reliable D call. The sample was CD8+ T cells from PBMCs. The TCR comes from a human donor with multiple sclerosis. The DNA of the CDR3 is TGTGCCTGGATGACGGAGGAGAAAAACTATGGCTACACCTTC. Its translation: CAWMTEEKNYGYTF. Full variable domain (outside the CDR3, taken from reference TRBV30 and TRBJ1-2): SQTIHQWPATLVQPVGSPLSLECTVEGTSNPNLYWYRQAAGRGLQLLFYSVGIGQISSEVPQNLSASRPQDRQFILSSKKLLLSDSGFYLCAWMTEEKNYGYTFGSGTRLTVV.